Below are 31 T cell receptor beta chains sequenced from a single sample in a study of siplizumab effects on memory and regulatory T cells. Method: immunoSEQ multiplex PCR; TCRdb's copy keeps in-frame clones and lacks some. Of roughly 100,000 clones detected, about 92% appear once; the ten largest clones hold approximately 0.32%. Sequenced: CD4+ T cells sorted from blood. The receptors stem from a human donor in good health.

The chain has TRBV6-6 and TRBJ1-1, with D maybe TRBD1 (5 bases). The CDR3 spans 15 residues. The V end lost 0 bases, the J end lost 5 bases, and 13 bases lay between the germline ends. CDR1 and CDR2 from the germline V gene are MNHNY and SVGAGI (reference sequence). The CDR3 coding sequence is TGTGCCAGCAGTTACTCTAGCGGGGGAGGGACTGAAGCTTTCTTT. Its protein product is CASSYSSGGGTEAFF.

The rearrangement joins TRBV2 to TRBJ1-2, with no clear D. V was shortened by 1 base and J by 2 bases, with 14 bases between the two germline ends. CDR1 SNHLY and CDR2 FYNNEI come from the germline V gene. CDR3 length: 16 amino acids. The CDR3 sequence: CASSEGRTVLNYGYTF. The CDR3, as DNA: TGTGCCAGCAGTGAAGGGCGGACGGTATTAAACTATGGCTACACCTTC. The variable domain in full, completed from reference TRBV2 and TRBJ1-2, reads EPEVTQTPSHQVTQMGQEVILRCVPISNHLYFYWYRQILGQKVEFLVSFYNNEISEKSEIFDDQFSVERPDGSNFTLKIRSTKLEDSAMYFCASSEGRTVLNYGYTFGSGTRLTVV.

The chain is built from TRBV11-2 and TRBJ2-3; no firm D call. V shed 4 bases and J shed 0 bases, with 2 bases lying between them. The germline CDR1 and CDR2 sequences are SGHAT and FQNNGV. The CDR3 contains 12 residues. The CDR3 DNA reads as TGTGCCAGCAGCTCTAGCACAGATACGCAGTATTTT. Translated: CASSSSTDTQYF.

This clone was observed once. V is TRBV6-5 and J is TRBJ2-3; D call uncertain. Germline CDR1 and CDR2: MNHEY and SVGAGI. There are 14 residues in the CDR3. V was shortened by 4 bases and J by 4 bases, with 12 bases between the two germline ends. Here the CDR3 DNA reads TGTGCCAGCAGTTCGGACGGCCGGGCAGATACGCAGTATTTT. Amino acids: CASSSDGRADTQYF.

The chain recombines TRBV5-1 with TRBJ2-6; no clear D. The CDR3 consists of 14 residues. V dropped 4 bases and J dropped 2 bases, with 7 bases sitting between them. Germline V CDR1 and CDR2: SGHRS, YFSETQ. CDR3 region: CASSITAGANVLTF. The CDR3 nucleotides read TGCGCCAGCAGCATAACAGCTGGGGCCAACGTCCTGACTTTC.

This clone turned up a few times. This chain links TRBV27 with TRBJ2-7, with 7 bases aligning to TRBD1. The germline gives CDR1 MNHEY, CDR2 SMNVEV (reference sequence). The CDR3 is 13 residues long. The trim removed 6 bases at V and 0 bases at J, leaving 2 bases unmatched. CDR3 amino acids: CASSPGGSYEQYF. Here the CDR3 DNA reads TGTGCCAGCAGCCCAGGGGGCTCCTACGAGCAGTACTTC.

The chain uses TRBV10-3 and TRBJ2-7; 7 positions match TRBD1. The CDR3 runs to 17 residues. Losses at the gene ends were 0 bases for V and 3 bases for J; bases not matched to a gene: 11. The germline V gene has CDR1 ENHRY and CDR2 SYGVKD. The DNA of the CDR3 is TGTGCCATCAGTGAGTCGACGTGGGGACAGACCCACTACGAGCAGTACTTC. Translating it yields CAISESTWGQTHYEQYF.

This clone was seen more than once but under ten times. J is TRBJ2-2 and V is TRBV2; TRBD2 matches at 8 bases. The CDR3 is 13 amino acids. Trimming removed 5 bases from V and 8 bases from J; junction bases left unmatched: 4. The germline V gene has CDR1 SNHLY and CDR2 FYNNEI. CDR3: CASSSGTSGELFF. The CDR3 DNA sequence: TGTGCCAGCAGTTCCGGGACTAGTGGGGAGCTGTTTTTT. Together with reference TRBV2 and TRBJ2-2, the CDR3 gives the full variable domain: EPEVTQTPSHQVTQMGQEVILRCVPISNHLYFYWYRQILGQKVEFLVSFYNNEISEKSEIFDDQFSVERPDGSNFTLKIRSTKLEDSAMYFCASSSGTSGELFFGEGSRLTVL.

This clone was recorded a few times. The genes are TRBV7-8 and TRBJ1-5; unclear D gene. V shed 0 bases and J shed 4 bases, with 7 bases lying between them. The CDR3 is made up of 14 amino acids. Germline V gene lookup returns CDR1 SGHVS and CDR2 FQNEAQ. The CDR3 nucleotides read TGTGCCAGCAGCTTAGCGCTGGAGAATCAGCCCCAGCATTTT. Its protein product is CASSLALENQPQHF.

The CDR3 sequence is CASSLGRGKNTEAFF. In DNA, the CDR3 is TGTGCCAGCAGCTTAGGTCGGGGGAAGAACACTGAAGCTTTCTTT. V gene TRBV7-8 combines with J gene TRBJ1-1, with D tentatively TRBD1 (5 bases). V was pared by 1 base and J by 1 base, with 10 bases between. Germline V lookup: CDR1 SGHVS, CDR2 FQNEAQ. The CDR3 runs 15 residues.

J is TRBJ1-2 and V is TRBV25-1, with 9 bases aligning to TRBD1. The CDR3 contains 16 residues. CDR1 and CDR2 (germline): MGHDK, SYGVNS. With 3 bases clipped from V and 5 bases from J, the junction kept 10 bases outside the gene matches. In DNA form, the CDR3 reads TGTGCCAGCAGTGATCCCACGACAGGGGGGTCTTATGGCTACACCTTC. Its translation is CASSDPTTGGSYGYTF.

The CDR3 reads CASSDLTAGSYGYTF. CDR3 nucleotide sequence: TGTGCCAGCAGCGATCTTACCGCAGGGAGCTATGGCTACACCTTC. This chain uses TRBV5-6 with TRBJ1-2; D perhaps matches TRBD1 (5 bases). V dropped 4 bases and J dropped 4 bases, with 17 bases sitting between them. This CDR3 contains 15 residues. Germline CDR1 and CDR2: SGHDT and YYEEEE.

The gene calls are TRBV10-3 and TRBJ2-5, with TRBD2 matching over 7 bases. Germline CDR1 and CDR2: ENHRY and SYGVKD. The CDR3 sequence is 13 residues long. V was clipped by 8 bases and J by 4 bases; unmatched bases: 7. Here the CDR3 DNA reads TGTGCCATCGGAGAAGCGGGAATAGAGACCCAGTACTTC. Its protein product is CAIGEAGIETQYF.

This chain connects TRBV7-3 to TRBJ1-1; 7 positions agree with TRBD1. After removal of 5 bases from V and 1 base from J, the junction contained 1 base not matched to a gene. Germline V gene data show CDR1 as SGHTA and CDR2 as FQGTGA. There are 13 residues in the CDR3. The CDR3 loop reads CASSRDRNTEAFF. The CDR3 DNA reads as TGTGCCAGCAGCCGGGACAGGAACACTGAAGCTTTCTTT.

This chain uses TRBV9 with TRBJ2-1; D is possibly TRBD1 or TRBD2 (6 bases each). The germline V gene encodes CDR1 SGDLS and CDR2 YYNGEE. V lost 3 bases and J lost 1, with 17 bases in between. This CDR3 has 17 amino acids. The CDR3 coding sequence is TGTGCCAGCAGCGCTAGGGGGGCGGCCGGTTCCTACAATGAGCAGTTCTTC. Translating it yields CASSARGAAGSYNEQFF.

This rearrangement joins TRBV18 to TRBJ1-2; maybe TRBD1 (6 bases). The germline CDR1 and CDR2 sequences are KGHSH and LQKENI. Trimming pared 6 bases from V and 8 bases from J, leaving 16 bases between. The CDR3 extends over 13 amino acids. The CDR3 reads CASSPRGGGGYTF. The CDR3 DNA sequence: TGTGCCAGCTCCCCCCGTGGGGGCGGGGGCTACACCTTC.

The chain joins TRBV9 to TRBJ2-3; 8 bases are shared with TRBD2. CDR1 is SGDLS, CDR2 YYNGEE, per germline. Trimming at V came to 2 bases and at J to 2 bases, leaving 7 bases not matched to a gene. The CDR3 runs 16 residues. CDR3 in amino acids: CASSVPSGGTTDTQYF. The CDR3 nucleotides are TGTGCCAGCAGCGTCCCCAGCGGGGGAACCACAGATACGCAGTATTTT.

The rearrangement uses TRBV9 and TRBJ1-1; TRBD1 might be the D (6 bases). Germline V gives CDR1 SGDLS, CDR2 YYNGEE. The CDR3 is 14 amino acids. V was cut by 1 base and J by 0 bases, with 7 bases left in between. The CDR3: CASSVTGLNTEAFF. In nucleotides, the CDR3 is TGTGCCAGCAGCGTAACAGGGTTGAACACTGAAGCTTTCTTT.

This chain joins TRBV11-1 and TRBJ1-3; maybe TRBD1 (5 bases). Germline V gene data show CDR1 as SGHAT and CDR2 as FQDESV (reference sequence). The CDR3 is 16 residues long. Between the trimmed V and J ends, which lost 5 bases and 1 base, there was a span of 15 bases. In DNA, the CDR3 is TGTGCCAGCAGCATGGGACGTCGGGATTCTGGAAACACCATATATTTT. This encodes CASSMGRRDSGNTIYF.

This clone was counted a few times. The genes are TRBV5-1 and TRBJ1-1, with D maybe TRBD1 (6 bases). This CDR3 has 14 residues. Germline lookup yields CDR1 SGHRS and CDR2 YFSETQ. With 2 bases removed from V and 1 base from J, the gap between germline ends came to 9 bases. In DNA form, the CDR3 reads TGCGCCAGCAGCTTAACGACAGGGAACACTGAAGCTTTCTTT. Translating gives CASSLTTGNTEAFF.

The chain has TRBV11-2 and TRBJ2-4; 8 positions agree with TRBD1. The CDR3 is 16 residues long. The germline V gene encodes CDR1 SGHAT and CDR2 FQNNGV. The ends lost 1 base at V and 8 bases at J; junction bases unmatched: 10. Here the CDR3 DNA reads TGTGCCAGCAGCTTAGTGAGTTGGACAGGGCGCGACATTCAGTACTTC. It is translated as CASSLVSWTGRDIQYF.

This clone was detected once. The chain joins TRBV10-2 to TRBJ2-5; 12 nucleotides align to TRBD2. V lost 7 bases and J lost 3; bases outside the gene matches: 9. The germline V gene encodes CDR1 WSHSY and CDR2 SAAADI. There are 16 residues in the CDR3. The CDR3 nucleotides read TGCGCCAGCATGGGACTAGCGGGCTTGGGGGAAGAGACCCAGTACTTC. It specifies CASMGLAGLGEETQYF.

The J gene is TRBJ2-3, the V gene TRBV27; D remains ambiguous. The V gene lost 0 bases and the J gene lost 0 bases, with 1 base spanning the gap. The CDR3 is made up of 13 amino acids. The germline V gene encodes CDR1 MNHEY and CDR2 SMNVEV (reference sequence). CDR3 bases: TGTGCCAGCAGTTTATCGAGCACAGATACGCAGTATTTT. Encoded protein: CASSLSSTDTQYF.

The chain uses TRBV9 and TRBJ2-7; TRBD2 matches at 8 bases. Germline CDR1 SGDLS, CDR2 YYNGEE. Unmatched junction bases numbered 8, after V lost 3 bases and J lost 6 bases. The CDR3 spans 14 residues. CDR3 DNA: TGTGCCAGCAGCGGGGGACTAGGGTCTCTCGAGCAGTACTTC. Translating it yields CASSGGLGSLEQYF.

The chain couples TRBV5-4 to TRBJ2-7, with TRBD2 identical over 8 bases. The trim removed 4 bases at V and 9 bases at J, leaving 12 bases unmatched. This CDR3 has 14 amino acids. Germline values: CDR1 SGHNT, CDR2 YYREEE (reference sequence). CDR3 loop: CASSPAAGVDRQYF. The CDR3 coding sequence is TGTGCCAGCAGCCCGGCAGCGGGGGTTGATCGGCAGTACTTC.

This chain connects TRBV5-6 to TRBJ2-3; no firm D call. The CDR3 sequence is 13 residues long. From germline, CDR1 is SGHDT and CDR2 YYEEEE. Deletions cut 0 bases from V and 4 bases from J, with 6 bases between. The CDR3, as DNA: TGTGCCAGCAGCTTGGGTGTCGCAGATACGCAGTATTTT. It encodes CASSLGVADTQYF. Full variable domain (missing parts from reference TRBV5-6 and TRBJ2-3): DAGVTQSPTHLIKTRGQQVTLRCSPKSGHDTVSWYQQALGQGPQFIFQYYEEEERQRGNFPDRFSGHQFPNYSSELNVNALLLGDSALYLCASSLGVADTQYFGPGTRLTVL.

J is TRBJ1-3 and V is TRBV2; D uncertain. Trimming cost V 3 bases and J 1 base, with 1 base left between them. Germline-derived CDR1 and CDR2 are SNHLY and FYNNEI. The CDR3 has 12 residues. The CDR3 protein is CASSDSGNTIYF. For the CDR3, the DNA is TGTGCCAGCAGTGATTCTGGAAACACCATATATTTT.

V and J are TRBV6-6 and TRBJ1-2, with TRBD1 matching 9 bases. Germline loops: CDR1 MNHNY, CDR2 SVGAGI (reference sequence). The CDR3 has 13 amino acids. After removal of 5 bases from V and 9 bases from J, the junction contained 7 bases not matched to a gene. Here the CDR3 DNA reads TGTGCCAGCAGTACTACAGGGGGCTCGCGCTACACCTTC. Protein: CASSTTGGSRYTF.

This clone has only one observation. This sequence joins TRBV5-3 and TRBJ1-4, with D maybe TRBD1 (5 bases). TRBV5-3 is filed as an ORF, its function uncertain. The V and J ends lost 10 bases and 0 bases respectively, with 16 bases between them. The CDR3 spans 15 residues. The DNA for the CDR3 is TGTGCCGGAAACAGGTTAACTACAACTAATGAAAAACTGTTTTTT. Encoded protein: CAGNRLTTTNEKLFF.

This chain links TRBV9 with TRBJ2-1; D unclear. V was cut by 1 base and J by 5 bases, with 4 bases left in between. CDR1 and CDR2 from the germline V gene are SGDLS and YYNGEE. The CDR3 has 12 residues. The CDR3 DNA reads TGTGCCAGCAGCGTATCGGACAATGAGCAGTTCTTC. The encoded protein is CASSVSDNEQFF.

V usage is TRBV2 and J usage is TRBJ1-1; no firm D call. The V end lost 4 bases, the J end lost 3 bases, and 9 bases lay between the germline ends. This CDR3 is 13 amino acids long. In germline, CDR1 is SNHLY, CDR2 FYNNEI. The CDR3 nucleotides read TGTGCCAGCAGTGCCACCAGGCACACTGAAGCTTTCTTT. It codes for CASSATRHTEAFF.